The clone carrying this T cell receptor (beta chain) was seen a handful of times. Its antigen is still unknown. The CDR3 runs 15 residues. The germline CDR1 and CDR2 sequences are MNHEY and SVGAGI. Trimming removed 2 bases from V and 5 bases from J; junction bases left unmatched: 7. Noted time point: pre-sensitization, week 0. Treatment noted: therapeutic diphenylcyclopropenone sensitization with weekly scalp DPC. This sample was taken from a study of human T cells and chemical hapten exposure. TCRdb redid the calling of the RACE reads with MiXCR, one entry per CDR3 protein. The sample gives a few hundred thousand distinct CDR3 sequences, around 5% of which show up once; roughly 8.2% is in the top ten. Overall study results and limits: Expanded TCRs showed more large CDR3 clusters than pre-sensitization or healthy control sets.

The clonotype originates from a woman aged 18-29 years with alopecia areata. Some clones in this sample may be carry-over from other donors' samples. This rearrangement joins TRBV6-5 to TRBJ1-1; TRBD1 matches at 8 bases. Sequencing was performed on whole blood, taken in connection with sensitization to the hapten diphenylcyclopropenone (DPC). CDR3: CASSYLGQGGTEAFF. The CDR3 DNA reads TGTGCCAGCAGTTACCTTGGACAGGGAGGTACTGAAGCTTTCTTT.